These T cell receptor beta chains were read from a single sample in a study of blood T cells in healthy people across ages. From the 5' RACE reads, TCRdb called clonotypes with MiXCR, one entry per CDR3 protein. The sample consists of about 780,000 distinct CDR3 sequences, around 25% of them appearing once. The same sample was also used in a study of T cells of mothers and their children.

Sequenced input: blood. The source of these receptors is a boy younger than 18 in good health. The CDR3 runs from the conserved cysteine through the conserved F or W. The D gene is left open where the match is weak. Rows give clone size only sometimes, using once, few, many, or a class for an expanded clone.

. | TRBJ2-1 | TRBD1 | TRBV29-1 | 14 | CSVDRTGDYNEQFF | TGCAGCGTTGATCGGACAGGGGATTACAATGAGCAGTTCTTC
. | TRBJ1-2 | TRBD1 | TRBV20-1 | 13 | CSARQGGFRGYTF | TGCAGTGCCCGACAGGGGGGATTTCGTGGCTACACCTTC
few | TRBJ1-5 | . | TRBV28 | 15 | CASSLGSPSNRAQHF | TGTGCCAGCAGTCTAGGGAGTCCGTCCAATCGGGCCCAGCATTTT
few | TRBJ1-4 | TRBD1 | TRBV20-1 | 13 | CSAIGQGQGELFF | TGCAGTGCTATCGGACAGGGGCAGGGGGAACTGTTTTTT
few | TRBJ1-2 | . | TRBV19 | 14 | CASSIMGLPYGYTF | TGTGCCAGTAGTATAATGGGACTCCCTTATGGCTACACCTTC
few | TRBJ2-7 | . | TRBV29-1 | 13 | CSVESQARYEQYF | TGCAGCGTTGAAAGCCAGGCACGGTACGAGCAGTACTTC
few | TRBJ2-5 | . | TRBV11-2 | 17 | CASSSVIDTRAAETQYF | TGTGCCAGCAGCTCGGTCATTGACACCCGGGCGGCAGAGACCCAGTACTTC
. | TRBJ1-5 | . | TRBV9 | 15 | CASSVGAEGNQPQHF | TGTGCCAGCAGCGTAGGGGCGGAGGGCAATCAGCCCCAGCATTTT
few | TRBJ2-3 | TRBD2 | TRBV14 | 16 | CASSQDGRDWTDTQYF | TGTGCCAGCAGCCAAGATGGGAGGGATTGGACAGATACGCAGTATTTT
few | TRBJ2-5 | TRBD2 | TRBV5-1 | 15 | CASHGTSGVEETQYF | TGCGCCAGCCACGGGACTAGCGGGGTGGAGGAGACCCAGTACTTC
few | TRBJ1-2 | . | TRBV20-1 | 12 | CSASYFDYGYTF | TGCAGTGCTAGTTACTTCGACTATGGCTACACCTTC
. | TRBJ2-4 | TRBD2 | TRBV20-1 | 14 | CSADNTGGKNIQYF | TGCAGTGCCGATAATACGGGAGGGAAAAACATTCAGTACTTC
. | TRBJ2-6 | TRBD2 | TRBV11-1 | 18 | CASRPGLAAYSGANVLTF | TGTGCCAGCAGACCCGGACTAGCGGCATACTCTGGGGCCAACGTCCTGACTTTC
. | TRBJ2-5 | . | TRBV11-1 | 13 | CASSFQGTETQYF | TGTGCCAGCAGCTTCCAGGGTACGGAGACCCAGTACTTC
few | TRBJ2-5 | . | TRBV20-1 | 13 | CSARWTVPETQYF | TGCAGTGCTAGATGGACCGTCCCAGAGACCCAGTACTTC
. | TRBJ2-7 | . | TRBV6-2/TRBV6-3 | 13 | CASTETALGEQYF | TGTGCCAGCACCGAGACAGCGCTGGGAGAGCAGTACTTC
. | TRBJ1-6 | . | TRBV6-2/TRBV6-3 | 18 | CASSYSQLPSGGRSPLHF | TGTGCCAGCAGTTACTCGCAACTCCCATCCGGGGGCCGATCACCCCTCCACTTT
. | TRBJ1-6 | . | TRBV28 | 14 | CASSLGGLGSPLHF | TGTGCCAGCAGTTTAGGAGGGCTGGGTTCACCCCTCCACTTT
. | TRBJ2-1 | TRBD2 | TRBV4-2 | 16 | CASSRNVAGFYNEQFF | TGTGCCAGCAGCCGGAACGTAGCGGGCTTCTACAATGAGCAGTTCTTC
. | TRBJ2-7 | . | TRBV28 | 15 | CASSPFPGTANEQYF | TGTGCCAGCAGTCCCTTCCCCGGGACCGCAAACGAGCAGTACTTC
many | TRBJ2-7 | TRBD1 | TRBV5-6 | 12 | CASSIQGYEQYF | TGTGCCAGCAGCATACAGGGGTACGAGCAGTACTTC
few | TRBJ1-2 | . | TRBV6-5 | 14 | CASSYSTRAMSYTF | TGTGCCAGCAGTTACTCGACTCGAGCAATGAGCTACACCTTC
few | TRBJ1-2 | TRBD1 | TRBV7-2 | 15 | CASSLAGDRGSGYTF | TGTGCCAGCAGCTTAGCGGGGGACAGGGGATCCGGCTACACCTTC
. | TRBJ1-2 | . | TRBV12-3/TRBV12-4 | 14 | CASTALGRANGYTF | TGTGCCAGCACCGCGCTGGGCAGGGCTAATGGCTACACCTTC
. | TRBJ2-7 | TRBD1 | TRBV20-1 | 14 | CSARQGPPSYEQYF | TGCAGTGCCCGACAGGGACCACCATCCTACGAGCAGTACTTC
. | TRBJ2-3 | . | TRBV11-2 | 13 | CASKFGNRDTQYF | TGTGCCAGCAAGTTCGGCAATCGAGATACGCAGTATTTT
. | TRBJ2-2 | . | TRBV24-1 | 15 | CATSEKGGLAGELFF | TGTGCCACCAGTGAGAAAGGGGGGCTGGCCGGGGAGCTGTTTTTT
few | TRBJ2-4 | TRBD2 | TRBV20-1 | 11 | CSVGGTSQKYF | TGCAGTGTCGGAGGGACTAGCCAAAAGTACTTC
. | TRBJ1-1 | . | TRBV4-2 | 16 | CASSQERAGPQAEAFF | TGTGCCAGCAGCCAAGAACGGGCAGGCCCACAAGCTGAAGCTTTCTTT
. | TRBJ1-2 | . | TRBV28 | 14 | CASSPGHLRDGYTF | TGTGCCAGCAGTCCAGGTCACCTCAGGGATGGCTACACCTTC
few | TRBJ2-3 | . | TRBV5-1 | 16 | CATINHPGENTDTQYF | TGCGCCACCATCAACCATCCGGGGGAGAATACAGATACGCAGTATTTT
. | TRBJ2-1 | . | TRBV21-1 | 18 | CASSKGVSGGASYNEQFF | TGTGCCAGCAGCAAAGGGGTTAGCGGGGGGGCGTCTTACAATGAGCAGTTCTTC
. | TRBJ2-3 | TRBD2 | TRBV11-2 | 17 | CASSLGTSGGPTDTQYF | TGTGCCAGCAGCTTAGGGACTAGCGGGGGCCCCACAGATACGCAGTATTTT
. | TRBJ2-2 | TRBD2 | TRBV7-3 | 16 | CASSFLGLDPTGELFF | TGTGCCAGCAGCTTTTTGGGACTAGATCCCACCGGGGAGCTGTTTTTT
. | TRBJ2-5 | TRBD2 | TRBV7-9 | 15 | CASSFSSGGQETQYF | TGTGCCAGCAGCTTTTCTAGCGGGGGCCAAGAGACCCAGTACTTC
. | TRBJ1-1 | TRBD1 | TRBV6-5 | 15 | CASSYATGGNTEAFF | TGTGCCAGCAGTTACGCGACAGGGGGGAACACTGAAGCTTTCTTT
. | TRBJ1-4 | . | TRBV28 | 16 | CASSLPLTGMYEKLFF | TGTGCCAGCAGTTTACCCCTTACAGGGATGTATGAAAAACTGTTTTTT
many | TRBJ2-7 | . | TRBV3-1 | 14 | CASSHGGLSYEQYF | TGTGCCAGCAGCCACGGCGGGCTCTCCTACGAGCAGTACTTC
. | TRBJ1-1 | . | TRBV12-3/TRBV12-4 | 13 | CASTWDWNTEAFF | TGTGCCAGCACCTGGGACTGGAACACTGAAGCTTTCTTT
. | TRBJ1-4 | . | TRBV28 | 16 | CASSPRGGLSNEKLFF | TGTGCCAGCAGTCCTAGGGGGGGGTTATCTAATGAAAAACTGTTTTTT
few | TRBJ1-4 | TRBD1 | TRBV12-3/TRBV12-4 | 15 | CASRLPGQGNEKLFF | TGTGCCAGCAGATTACCGGGACAGGGGAATGAAAAACTGTTTTTT